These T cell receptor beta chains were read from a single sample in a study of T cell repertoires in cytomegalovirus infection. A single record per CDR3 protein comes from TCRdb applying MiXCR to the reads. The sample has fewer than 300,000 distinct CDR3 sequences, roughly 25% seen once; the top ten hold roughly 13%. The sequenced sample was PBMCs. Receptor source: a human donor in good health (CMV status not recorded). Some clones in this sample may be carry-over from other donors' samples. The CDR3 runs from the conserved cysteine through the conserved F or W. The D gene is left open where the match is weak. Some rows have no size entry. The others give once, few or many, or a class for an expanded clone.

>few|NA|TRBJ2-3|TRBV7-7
TGTGCCAGCAGCTCCAGGGACTTTGGGGATACGCAGTATTTT
CASSSRDFGDTQYF
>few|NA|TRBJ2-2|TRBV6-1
TGTGCCAGCAGTCACGGACTGGTTCGAAACACCGGGGAGCTGTTTTTT
CASSHGLVRNTGELFF
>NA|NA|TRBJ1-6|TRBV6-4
TGTGCCAGCAGTAGAGTTTGGGATTCACCCCTCCACTTT
CASSRVWDSPLHF
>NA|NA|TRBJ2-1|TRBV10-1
TGCGCCAGCACCCTTACCCTGAAGGGTGCCAATGAGCAGTTCTTC
CASTLTLKGANEQFF
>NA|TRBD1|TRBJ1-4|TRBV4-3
TGCGCCAGCAGCCAAGATGTCGGAGGGGGCTCGCAACTGTTTTTT
CASSQDVGGGSQLFF
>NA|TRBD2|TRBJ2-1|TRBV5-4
TGTGCCAGCAGCGTACTAGCGGCGTCCTACAATGAGCAGTTCTTC
CASSVLAASYNEQFF
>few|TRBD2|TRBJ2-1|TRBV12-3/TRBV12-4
TGTGCCAGCAGCTCCCAAGCGGGGGGCCTTGGTGAGCAGTTCTTC
CASSSQAGGLGEQFF
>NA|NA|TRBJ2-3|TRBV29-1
TGCAGCGTTTATACGGTAAACACAGATACGCAGTATTTT
CSVYTVNTDTQYF
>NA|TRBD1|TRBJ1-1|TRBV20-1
TGCAGTGCCCCACGACAGGGGCGGAACACTGAAGCTCGCTTT
CSAPRQGRNTEARF
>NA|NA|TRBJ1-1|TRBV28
TGTGCCAGCAGTTCTCATTATCGTGACACTGAAGCTTTCTTT
CASSSHYRDTEAFF
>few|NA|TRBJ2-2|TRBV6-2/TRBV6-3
TGTGCCAGCAGATGGACAGCTACCGGGGAGCTGTTTTTT
CASRWTATGELFF
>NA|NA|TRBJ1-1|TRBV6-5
TGTGCCAGCAGTTTCGCGAGGGCCATGAACACTGAAGCTTTCTTT
CASSFARAMNTEAFF
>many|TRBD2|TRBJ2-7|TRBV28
TGTGCCAGCAGTCTTCCGCCCCCCGGGACTAGCGGGAGGGTTCGTTCCTACGAGCAGTACTTC
CASSLPPPGTSGRVRSYEQYF
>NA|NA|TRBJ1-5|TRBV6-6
TGTGCCACCGCTCCTACAGGGAAGCAGCCCCAGCATTTT
CATAPTGKQPQHF
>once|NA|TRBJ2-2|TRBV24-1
TGTGCCACCCGTGGAGGATCGAACACCGGGGAGCTGTTTTTT
CATRGGSNTGELFF
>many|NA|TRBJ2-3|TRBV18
TGTGCCAGCTCACCACGGGACGCCGGACGTCCAGATACGCAGTATTTT
CASSPRDAGRPDTQYF
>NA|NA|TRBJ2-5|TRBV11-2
TGTGCCAGCAGCAGACCGATTAAGAAGACCCAGTACTTC
CASSRPIKKTQYF
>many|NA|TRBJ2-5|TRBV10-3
TGTGCCATCAGTGAGGGAGAGACCCAGTACTTC
CAISEGETQYF
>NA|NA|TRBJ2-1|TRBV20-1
TGCAGTGCTAGAGATGACGGGAGTTACCCCTACAATGAGCAGTTCTTC
CSARDDGSYPYNEQFF
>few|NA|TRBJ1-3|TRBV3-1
TGTGCCAGCAGCCAAGAGTTATTTGGAACAGGGTCCGTTTCTGGAAACACCATATATTTT
CASSQELFGTGSVSGNTIYF
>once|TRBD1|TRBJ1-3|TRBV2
TGTGCCAGCAGTGCAAACAGGGGTTCCGGAAACACCATATATTTT
CASSANRGSGNTIYF
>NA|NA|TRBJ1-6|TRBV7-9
TGTGCCAGCAGCCAGGGGACTTTACCCCTCCACTTT
CASSQGTLPLHF
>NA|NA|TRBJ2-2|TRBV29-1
TGCAGCGTTGACGGGAGATACATACCCACGACCACCGGGGAGCTGTTTTTT
CSVDGRYIPTTTGELFF
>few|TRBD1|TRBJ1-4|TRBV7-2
TGTGCCAGCAAACCGGGACAGGGGAGCGAAAAACTGTTTTTT
CASKPGQGSEKLFF
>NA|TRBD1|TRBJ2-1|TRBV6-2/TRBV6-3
TGTGCCAGCAGAAACCGGGCCAGGGGGCGAGGCAATGAGCAGTTCTTC
CASRNRARGRGNEQFF
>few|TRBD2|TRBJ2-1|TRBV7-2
TGTGCCAGCAGCTTAGGGGACTACTCCTTCGACAATGAGCAGTTCTTC
CASSLGDYSFDNEQFF
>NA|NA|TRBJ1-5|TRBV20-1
TGCAGTGCTAGAGGTGGAACCTACAATCAGCCCCAGCATTTT
CSARGGTYNQPQHF
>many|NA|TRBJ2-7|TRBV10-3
TGTGCCACCCTGGCGAAGAGCCGTGTATTAACAGCTTGGGTCTCCTACGAGCAGTACTTC
CATLAKSRVLTAWVSYEQYF
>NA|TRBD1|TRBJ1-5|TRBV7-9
TGTGCCAGCTCCACGCAGGGGGATCAGCCCCAGCATTTT
CASSTQGDQPQHF
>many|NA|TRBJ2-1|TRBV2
TGTGCCAGCAGGGAAGGGAGCTACAATGAGCAGTTCTTC
CASREGSYNEQFF
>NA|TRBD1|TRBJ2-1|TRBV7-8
TGTGCCAGCAGCTTTTCCAGGGGGCTAGGTGATGAGCAGTTCTTC
CASSFSRGLGDEQFF
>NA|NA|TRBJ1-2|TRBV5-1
TGCGCCAGCAAGCAGGGGCCCGCTCCTAACTATGGCTACACCTTC
CASKQGPAPNYGYTF
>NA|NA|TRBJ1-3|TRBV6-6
TGTGCCAGCAGTTACTCGAGTTGGACAATGCCTGGAAACACCATATATTTT
CASSYSSWTMPGNTIYF
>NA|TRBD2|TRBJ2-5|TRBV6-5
TGTGCCAGCAGTTACGGCGGGGGGGCAGGAGAGACCCAGTACTTC
CASSYGGGAGETQYF
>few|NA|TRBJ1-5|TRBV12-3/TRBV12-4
TGTGCCAGCAGTTGGAGACAGAGCAATCAGCCCCAGCATTTT
CASSWRQSNQPQHF
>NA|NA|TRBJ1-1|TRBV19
TGTGCCAGTAGCTTTGGACATAACACTGAAGCTTTCTTT
CASSFGHNTEAFF
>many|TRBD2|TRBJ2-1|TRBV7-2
TGTGCCAGCAGCTTAGGGACTAGCGGATATTACAATGAGCAGTTCTTC
CASSLGTSGYYNEQFF
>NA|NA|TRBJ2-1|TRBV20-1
TGCAGTGCTAGTTCAGGGCCGGGCAATGAGCAGTTCTTC
CSASSGPGNEQFF
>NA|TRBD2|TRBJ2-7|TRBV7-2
TGTGCCAGCAGACTGAGCGGGGGGTACTCCTACGAGCAGTACTTC
CASRLSGGYSYEQYF
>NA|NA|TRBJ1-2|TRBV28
TGTGCCAGCAGTCCTAGACGGGAACTTTATGGCTACACCTTC
CASSPRRELYGYTF
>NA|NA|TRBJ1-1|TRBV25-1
TGTGCCAGCACTAGACCGGGAGGGCGCCGGGGTAACACTGAAGCTTTCTTT
CASTRPGGRRGNTEAFF
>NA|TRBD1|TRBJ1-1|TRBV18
TGTGCCAGCTCCCCACGGGACAGGGAAGCTTTCTTT
CASSPRDREAFF